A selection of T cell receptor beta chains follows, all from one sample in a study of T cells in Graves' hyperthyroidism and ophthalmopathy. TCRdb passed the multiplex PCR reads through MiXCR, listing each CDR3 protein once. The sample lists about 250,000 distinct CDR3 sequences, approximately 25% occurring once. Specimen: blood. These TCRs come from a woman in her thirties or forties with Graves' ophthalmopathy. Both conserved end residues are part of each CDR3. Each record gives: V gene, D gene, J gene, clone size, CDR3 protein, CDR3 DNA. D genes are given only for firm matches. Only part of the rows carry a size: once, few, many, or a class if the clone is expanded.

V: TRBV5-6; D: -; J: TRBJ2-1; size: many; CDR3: CASSLVGGDGNEQFF; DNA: TGTGCCAGCAGCTTGGTTGGGGGCGACGGCAATGAGCAGTTCTTC
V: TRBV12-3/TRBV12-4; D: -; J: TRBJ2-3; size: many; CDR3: CASSLEVVTDTQYF; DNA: TGTGCCAGCAGTTTAGAGGTCGTCACAGATACGCAGTATTTT
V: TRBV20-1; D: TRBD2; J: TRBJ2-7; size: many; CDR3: CSARGTSGSPEQYF; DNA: TGCAGTGCTAGAGGGACTAGCGGTTCTCCCGAGCAGTACTTC
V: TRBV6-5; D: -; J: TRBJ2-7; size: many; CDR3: CASSYSGGETYEQYF; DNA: TGTGCCAGCAGTTACTCTGGCGGGGAAACCTACGAGCAGTACTTC
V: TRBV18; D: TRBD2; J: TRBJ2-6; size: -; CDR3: CASSLTGGHSGADVLTF; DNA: TGTGCCAGCTCACTGACGGGGGGGCACTCTGGGGCCGACGTCCTGACTTTC
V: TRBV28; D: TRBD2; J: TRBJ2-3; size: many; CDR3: CASMSTSGTQTTTDTQYF; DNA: TGTGCCAGCATGAGCACTAGCGGGACCCAAACAACCACAGATACGCAGTATTTT
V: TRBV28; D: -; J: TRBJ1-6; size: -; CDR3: CASCPGASSYNSPLHF; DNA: TGTGCCTCCTGCCCAGGGGCGAGCTCCTATAATTCACCCCTCCACTTT
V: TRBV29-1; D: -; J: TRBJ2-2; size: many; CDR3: CSVEQAGELFF; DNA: TGCAGCGTTGAACAGGCCGGGGAGCTGTTTTTT
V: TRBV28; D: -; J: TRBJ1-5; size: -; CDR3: CASILRVSPNSNQPQHF; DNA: TGTGCCAGCATTTTGAGGGTTAGTCCAAATAGCAATCAGCCCCAGCATTTT
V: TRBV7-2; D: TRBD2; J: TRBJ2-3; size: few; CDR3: CASSLSGSPQRKDTQYF; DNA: TGTGCCAGCAGCCTAAGCGGGAGCCCTCAACGAAAAGATACGCAGTATTTT
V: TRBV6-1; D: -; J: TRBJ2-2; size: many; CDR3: CASRRPGTTTGELFF; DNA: TGTGCCAGCAGGCGACCCGGGACAACCACCGGGGAGCTGTTTTTT
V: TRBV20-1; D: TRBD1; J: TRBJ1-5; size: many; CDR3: CSAAGTDFYDDQPQHF; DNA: TGCAGTGCTGCCGGGACAGACTTTTATGACGATCAGCCCCAGCATTTT
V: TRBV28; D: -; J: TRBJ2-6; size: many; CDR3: CASSPQISGANVLTF; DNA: TGTGCCAGCAGTCCCCAAATCTCTGGGGCCAACGTCCTGACTTTC
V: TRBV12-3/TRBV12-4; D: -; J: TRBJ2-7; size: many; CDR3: CASSLGQSRYEQYF; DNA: TGTGCCAGCAGTTTAGGCCAGTCCCGCTACGAGCAGTACTTC
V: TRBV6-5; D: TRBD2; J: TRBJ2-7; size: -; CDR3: CASSYRSSGRYEQYF; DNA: TGTGCCAGCAGTTACCGGTCTAGCGGGAGATACGAGCAGTACTTC
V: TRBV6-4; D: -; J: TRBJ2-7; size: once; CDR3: CASPRDGSYEQYF; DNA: TGTGCCAGCCCCCGAGACGGCTCCTACGAGCAGTACTTC
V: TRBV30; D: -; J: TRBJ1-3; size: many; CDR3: CAWGWQGIAGNTIYF; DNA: TGTGCCTGGGGATGGCAGGGGATCGCTGGAAACACCATATATTTT
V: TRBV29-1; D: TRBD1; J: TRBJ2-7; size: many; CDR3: CSVEDRESYEQYF; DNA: TGCAGCGTTGAGGACAGGGAGTCCTACGAGCAGTACTTC
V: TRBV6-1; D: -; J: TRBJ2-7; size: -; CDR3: CAGSGGPRGEQYF; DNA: TGTGCCGGCTCCGGCGGGCCTCGGGGCGAGCAGTACTTC
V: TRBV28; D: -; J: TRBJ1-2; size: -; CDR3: CASSLLHHGYTF; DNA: TGTGCCAGCAGTTTATTGCACCATGGCTACACCTTC
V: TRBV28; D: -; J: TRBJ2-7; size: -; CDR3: CASRQGLYEQYF; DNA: TGTGCCAGCAGACAGGGTTTGTACGAGCAGTACTTC
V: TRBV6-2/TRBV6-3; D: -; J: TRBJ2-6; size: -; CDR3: CASTQGAGANVLTF; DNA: TGTGCCAGCACCCAGGGAGCTGGGGCCAACGTCCTGACTTTC
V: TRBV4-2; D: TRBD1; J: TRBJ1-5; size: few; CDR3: CASSQFPRDRGNQPQHF; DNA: TGTGCCAGCAGCCAATTCCCCCGGGACAGGGGCAATCAGCCCCAGCATTTT
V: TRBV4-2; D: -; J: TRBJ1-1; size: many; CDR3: CASSPELNTEAFF; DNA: TGTGCCAGCAGCCCAGAATTAAACACTGAAGCTTTCTTT
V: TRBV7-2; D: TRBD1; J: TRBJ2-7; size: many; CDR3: CASSLAPDRGEQYF; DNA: TGTGCCAGCAGCTTAGCTCCTGACAGGGGCGAGCAGTACTTC
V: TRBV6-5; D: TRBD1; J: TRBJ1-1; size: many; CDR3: CASSVFPTETGPEAFF; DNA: TGTGCCAGCAGCGTTTTCCCGACCGAGACAGGGCCTGAAGCTTTCTTT
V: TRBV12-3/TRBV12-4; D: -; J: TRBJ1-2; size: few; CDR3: CASSANLGGRGGYTF; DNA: TGTGCCAGCAGTGCCAACCTAGGCGGCAGGGGTGGCTACACCTTC
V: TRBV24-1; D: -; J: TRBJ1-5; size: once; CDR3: CATSDGGKGNQPQHF; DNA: TGTGCCACCAGTGATGGAGGTAAAGGCAATCAGCCCCAGCATTTT
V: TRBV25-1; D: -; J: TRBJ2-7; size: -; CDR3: CASRGTYSYEQYF; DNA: TGTGCCAGCCGGGGAACATACTCCTACGAGCAGTACTTC
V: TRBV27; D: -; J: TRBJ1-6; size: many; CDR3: CASSGRGTYNSPLHF; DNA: TGTGCCAGCAGCGGGAGGGGGACCTATAATTCACCCCTCCACTTT
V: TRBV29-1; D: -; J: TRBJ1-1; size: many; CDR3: CSALGHPSTEAFF; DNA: TGCAGCGCACTTGGACACCCGAGCACTGAAGCTTTCTTT
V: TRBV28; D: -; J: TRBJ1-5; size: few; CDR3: CASSRNRVSQPQHF; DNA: TGTGCCAGCAGTCGTAACAGGGTCAGTCAGCCCCAGCATTTT
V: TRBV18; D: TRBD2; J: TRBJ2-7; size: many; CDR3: CASSPPLAGVYEQYF; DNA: TGTGCCAGCTCACCCCCCTTAGCGGGAGTCTACGAGCAGTACTTC
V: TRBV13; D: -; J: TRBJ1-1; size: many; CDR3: CASSYRQNTEAFF; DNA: TGTGCCAGCAGCTACCGACAGAACACTGAAGCTTTCTTT
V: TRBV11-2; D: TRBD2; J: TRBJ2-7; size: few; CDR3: CASSMGLAGVGYEQYF; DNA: TGTGCCAGCAGCATGGGACTAGCGGGAGTCGGGTACGAGCAGTACTTC
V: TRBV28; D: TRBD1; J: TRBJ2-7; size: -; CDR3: CASSPTPGTGTYEQYF; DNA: TGTGCCAGCTCTCCCACTCCGGGGACAGGGACCTACGAGCAGTACTTC
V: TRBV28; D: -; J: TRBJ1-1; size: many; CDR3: CASRGGRSNTEAFF; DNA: TGTGCCAGCAGGGGAGGACGATCGAACACTGAAGCTTTCTTT